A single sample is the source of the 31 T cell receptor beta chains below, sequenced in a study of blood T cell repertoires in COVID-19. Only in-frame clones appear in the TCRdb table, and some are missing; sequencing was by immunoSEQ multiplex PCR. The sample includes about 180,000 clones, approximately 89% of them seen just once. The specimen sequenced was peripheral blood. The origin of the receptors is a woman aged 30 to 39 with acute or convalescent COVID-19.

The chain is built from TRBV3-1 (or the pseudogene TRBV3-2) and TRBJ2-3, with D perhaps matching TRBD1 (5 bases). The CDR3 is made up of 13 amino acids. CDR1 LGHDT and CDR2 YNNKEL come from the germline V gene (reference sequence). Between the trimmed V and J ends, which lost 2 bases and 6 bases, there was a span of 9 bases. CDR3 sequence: CASSQRGRDTQYF. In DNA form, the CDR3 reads TGTGCCAGCAGCCAAAGGGGTCGGGATACGCAGTATTTT.

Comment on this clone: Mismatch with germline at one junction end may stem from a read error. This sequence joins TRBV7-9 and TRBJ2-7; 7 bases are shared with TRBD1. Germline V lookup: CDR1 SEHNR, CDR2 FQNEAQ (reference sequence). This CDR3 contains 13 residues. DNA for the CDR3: TGTGCCAGCAGCTTGGGCTTACAGGGGACCAAGATCTTC. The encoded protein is CASSLGLQGTKIF.

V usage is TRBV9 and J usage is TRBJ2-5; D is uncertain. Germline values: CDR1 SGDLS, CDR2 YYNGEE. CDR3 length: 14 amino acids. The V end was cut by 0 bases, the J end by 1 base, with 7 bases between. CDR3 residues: CASSVEPFQETQYF. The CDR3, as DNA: TGTGCCAGCAGCGTAGAGCCGTTCCAAGAGACCCAGTACTTC.

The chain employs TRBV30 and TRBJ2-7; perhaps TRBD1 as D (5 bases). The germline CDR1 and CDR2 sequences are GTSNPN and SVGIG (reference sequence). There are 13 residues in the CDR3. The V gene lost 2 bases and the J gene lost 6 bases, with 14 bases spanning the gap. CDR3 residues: CAWSPNRQTEQYF. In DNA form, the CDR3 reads TGTGCCTGGAGTCCCAATCGACAGACCGAGCAGTACTTC.

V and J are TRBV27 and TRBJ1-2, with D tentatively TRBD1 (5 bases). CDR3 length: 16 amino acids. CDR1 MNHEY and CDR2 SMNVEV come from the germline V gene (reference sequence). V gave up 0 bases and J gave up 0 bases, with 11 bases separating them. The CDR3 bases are TGTGCCAGCAGTTTATCCCGGACGGGGGCTAACTATGGCTACACCTTC. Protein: CASSLSRTGANYGYTF.

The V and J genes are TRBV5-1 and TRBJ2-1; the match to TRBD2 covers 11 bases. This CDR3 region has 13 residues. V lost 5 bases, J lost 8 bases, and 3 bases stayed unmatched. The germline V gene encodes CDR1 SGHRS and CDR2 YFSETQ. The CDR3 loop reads CASSELAGDEQFF. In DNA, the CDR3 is TGCGCCAGCAGTGAACTAGCGGGAGATGAGCAGTTCTTC.

The CDR3 sequence is CASSESGNRGYTF. The DNA of the CDR3 is TGTGCCAGCAGTGAATCAGGGAATCGAGGCTACACCTTC. The chain uses TRBV25-1 and TRBJ1-2; the D gene is possibly TRBD1 (5 bases). The CDR3 has 13 residues. CDR1 MGHDK and CDR2 SYGVNS come from the germline V gene. V lost 1 base and J 8 bases, leaving 11 bases between the germline ends.

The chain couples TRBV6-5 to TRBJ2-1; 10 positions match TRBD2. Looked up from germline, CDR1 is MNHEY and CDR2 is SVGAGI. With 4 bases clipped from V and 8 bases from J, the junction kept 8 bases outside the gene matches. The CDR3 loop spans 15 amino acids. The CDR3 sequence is CASSSKREGRDEQFF. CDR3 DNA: TGTGCCAGCAGTTCTAAGCGGGAGGGCCGCGATGAGCAGTTCTTC.

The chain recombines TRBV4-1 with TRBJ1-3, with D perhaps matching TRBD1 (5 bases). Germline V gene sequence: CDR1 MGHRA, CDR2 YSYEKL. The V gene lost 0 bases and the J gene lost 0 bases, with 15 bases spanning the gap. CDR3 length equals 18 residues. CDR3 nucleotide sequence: TGCGCCAGCAGCCAAGATTCTCTCCTGACAGTCTCTGGAAACACCATATATTTT. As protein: CASSQDSLLTVSGNTIYF.

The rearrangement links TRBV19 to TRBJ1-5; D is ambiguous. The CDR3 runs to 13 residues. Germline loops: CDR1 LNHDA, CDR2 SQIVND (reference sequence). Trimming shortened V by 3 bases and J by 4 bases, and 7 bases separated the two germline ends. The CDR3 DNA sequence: TGTGCCAGTAGTATTTATCGGAATCAGCCCCAGCATTTT. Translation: CASSIYRNQPQHF.

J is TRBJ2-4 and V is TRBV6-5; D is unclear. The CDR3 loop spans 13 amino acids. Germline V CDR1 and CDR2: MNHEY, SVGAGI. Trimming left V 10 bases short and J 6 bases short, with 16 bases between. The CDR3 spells CATLNAGPNIQYF. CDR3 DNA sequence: TGTGCCACCTTAAACGCAGGTCCAAACATTCAGTACTTC.

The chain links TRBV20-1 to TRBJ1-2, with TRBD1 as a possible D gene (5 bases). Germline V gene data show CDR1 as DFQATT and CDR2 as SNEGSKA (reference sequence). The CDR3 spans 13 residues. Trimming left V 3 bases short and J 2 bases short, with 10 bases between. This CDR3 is CSASPQGNYGYTF. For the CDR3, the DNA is TGCAGTGCTAGTCCCCAGGGCAACTATGGCTACACCTTC.

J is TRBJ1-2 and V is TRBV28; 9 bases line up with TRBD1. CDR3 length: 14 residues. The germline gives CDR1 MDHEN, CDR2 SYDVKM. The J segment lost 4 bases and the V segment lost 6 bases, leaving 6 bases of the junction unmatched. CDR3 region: CASSGGQGTYGYTF. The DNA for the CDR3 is TGTGCCAGCAGCGGAGGACAGGGGACCTATGGCTACACCTTC.

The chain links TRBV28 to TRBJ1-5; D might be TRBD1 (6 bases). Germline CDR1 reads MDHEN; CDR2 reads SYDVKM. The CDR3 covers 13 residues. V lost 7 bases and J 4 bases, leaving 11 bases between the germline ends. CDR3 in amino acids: CASIHQGNQPQHF. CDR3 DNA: TGTGCCAGCATACACCAGGGGAATCAGCCCCAGCATTTT.

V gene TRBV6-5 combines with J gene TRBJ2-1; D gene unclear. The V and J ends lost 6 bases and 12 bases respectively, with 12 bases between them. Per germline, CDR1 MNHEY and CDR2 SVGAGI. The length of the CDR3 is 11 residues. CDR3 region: CASRQTVGQFF. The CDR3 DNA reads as TGTGCCAGCAGACAGACGGTCGGGCAGTTCTTC.

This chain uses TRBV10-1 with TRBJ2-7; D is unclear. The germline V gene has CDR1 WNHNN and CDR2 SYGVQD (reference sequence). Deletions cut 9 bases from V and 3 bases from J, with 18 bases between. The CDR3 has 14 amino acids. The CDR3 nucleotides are TGCGCCAGGGGCTCCATCGCGCCCATCTACGAGCAGTACTTC. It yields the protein CARGSIAPIYEQYF.

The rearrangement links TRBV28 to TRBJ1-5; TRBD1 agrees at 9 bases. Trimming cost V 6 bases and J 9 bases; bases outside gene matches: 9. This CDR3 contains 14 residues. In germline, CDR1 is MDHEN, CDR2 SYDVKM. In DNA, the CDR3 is TGTGCCAGCAGCCCTCCGGGACAGGGTTCGCCCCAGCATTTT. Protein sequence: CASSPPGQGSPQHF.

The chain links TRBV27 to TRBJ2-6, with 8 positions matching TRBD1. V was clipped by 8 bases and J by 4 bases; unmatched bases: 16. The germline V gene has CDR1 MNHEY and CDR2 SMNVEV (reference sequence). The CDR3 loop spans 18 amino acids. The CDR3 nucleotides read TGTGCCAGCCCCCAGAAGGGGGACAGGTCTTACGGGGCCAACGTCCTGACTTTC. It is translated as CASPQKGDRSYGANVLTF.

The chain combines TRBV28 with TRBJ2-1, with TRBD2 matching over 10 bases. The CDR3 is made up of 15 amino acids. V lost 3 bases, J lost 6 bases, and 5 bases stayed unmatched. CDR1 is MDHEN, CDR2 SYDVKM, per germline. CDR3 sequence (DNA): TGTGCCAGCAGTTTCGGAGCGGGAGGGAGCAATGAGCAGTTCTTC. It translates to CASSFGAGGSNEQFF. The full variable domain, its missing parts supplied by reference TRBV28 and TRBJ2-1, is DVKVTQSSRYLVKRTGEKVFLECVQDMDHENMFWYRQDPGLGLRLIYFSYDVKMKEKGDIPEGYSVSREKKERFSLILESASTNQTSMYLCASSFGAGGSNEQFFGPGTRLTVL.

CDR3 DNA: TGCGCCAGCAACCCCACTAGTCCCAGCTCCTACGAGCAGTACTTC. Its translation is CASNPTSPSSYEQYF. V gene TRBV5-1 combines with J gene TRBJ2-7; D perhaps matches TRBD2 (5 bases). V gave up 6 bases and J gave up 0 bases, with 16 bases separating them. CDR1 and CDR2 from the germline V gene are SGHRS and YFSETQ. CDR3 length: 15 amino acids.

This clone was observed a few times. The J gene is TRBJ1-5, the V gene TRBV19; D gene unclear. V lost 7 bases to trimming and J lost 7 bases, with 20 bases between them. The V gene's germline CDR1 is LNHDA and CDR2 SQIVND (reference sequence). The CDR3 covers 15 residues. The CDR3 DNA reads TGTGCCAGTAATAGCCAGGCACTACGGGAACAGCCCCAGCATTTT. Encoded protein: CASNSQALREQPQHF.

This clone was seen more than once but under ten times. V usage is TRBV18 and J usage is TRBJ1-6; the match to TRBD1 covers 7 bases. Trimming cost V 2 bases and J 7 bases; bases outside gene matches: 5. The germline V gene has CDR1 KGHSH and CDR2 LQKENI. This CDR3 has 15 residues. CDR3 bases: TGTGCCAGCTCACCATCAGGGGGGTCCAATTCACCCCTCCACTTT. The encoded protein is CASSPSGGSNSPLHF.

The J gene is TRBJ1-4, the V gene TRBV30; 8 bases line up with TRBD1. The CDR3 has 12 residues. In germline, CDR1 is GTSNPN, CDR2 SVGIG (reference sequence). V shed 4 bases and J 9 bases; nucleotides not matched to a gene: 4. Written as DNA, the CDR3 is TGTGCCTGGATTGGACAGGGAAAAAAACTGTTTTTT. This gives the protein CAWIGQGKKLFF.

The CDR3 bases are TGTGCCAGTAGCGGTCAGGGGTTTTATAGCAATCAGCCCCAGCATTTT. This gives the protein CASSGQGFYSNQPQHF. V is TRBV19 and J is TRBJ1-5, with D maybe TRBD1 (6 bases). The CDR3 spans 16 residues. V was clipped by 6 bases and J by 0 bases, with 15 bases between them. Germline CDR1 LNHDA, CDR2 SQIVND (reference sequence).

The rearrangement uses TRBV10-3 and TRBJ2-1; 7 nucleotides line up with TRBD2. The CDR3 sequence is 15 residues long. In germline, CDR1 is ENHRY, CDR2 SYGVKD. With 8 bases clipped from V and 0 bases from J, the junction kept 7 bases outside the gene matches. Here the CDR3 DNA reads TGTGCCATCGGGGCGGGGGAACCCTCCTACAATGAGCAGTTCTTC. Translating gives CAIGAGEPSYNEQFF.

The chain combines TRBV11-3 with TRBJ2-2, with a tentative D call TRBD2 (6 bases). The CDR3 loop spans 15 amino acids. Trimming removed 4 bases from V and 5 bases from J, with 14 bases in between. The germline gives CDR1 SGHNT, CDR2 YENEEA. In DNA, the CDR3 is TGTGCCAGCAGCTCAGGACTATCCTCTACCGGGGAGCTGTTTTTT. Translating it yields CASSSGLSSTGELFF. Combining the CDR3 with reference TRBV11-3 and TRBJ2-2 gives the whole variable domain EAGVVQSPRYKIIEKKQPVAFWCNPISGHNTLYWYLQNLGQGPELLIRYENEEAVDDSQLPKDRFSAERLKGVDSTLKIQPAELGDSAVYLCASSSGLSSTGELFFGEGSRLTVL.

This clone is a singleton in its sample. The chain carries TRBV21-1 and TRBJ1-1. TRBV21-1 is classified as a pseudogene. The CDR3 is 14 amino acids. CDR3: CASSKHRGAIVAFF. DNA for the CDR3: TGTGCCAGCAGCAAACATCGAGGAGCGATCGTCGCTTTCTTT.

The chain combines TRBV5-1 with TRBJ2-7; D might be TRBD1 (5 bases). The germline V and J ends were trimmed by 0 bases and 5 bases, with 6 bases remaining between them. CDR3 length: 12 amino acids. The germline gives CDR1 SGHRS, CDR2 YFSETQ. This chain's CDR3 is CASSLGQNEQYF. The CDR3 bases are TGCGCCAGCAGCTTGGGACAGAACGAGCAGTACTTC.

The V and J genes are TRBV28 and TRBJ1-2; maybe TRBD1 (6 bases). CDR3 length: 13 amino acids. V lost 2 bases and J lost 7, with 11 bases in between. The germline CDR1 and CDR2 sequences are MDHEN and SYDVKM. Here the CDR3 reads CASSLRRGFGYTF. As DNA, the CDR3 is TGTGCCAGCAGTTTACGCAGGGGATTTGGCTACACCTTC.

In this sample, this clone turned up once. The CDR3 nucleotides are TGTGCCTGGACACAGGCGAACACCGGGGAGCTGTTTTTT. Protein sequence: CAWTQANTGELFF. The V gene is TRBV30, the J gene TRBJ2-2; D possibly corresponds to TRBD1 (5 bases). Germline V gene lookup returns CDR1 GTSNPN and CDR2 SVGIG (reference sequence). This CDR3 contains 13 residues. Trimming pared 4 bases from V and 0 bases from J, leaving 6 bases between.

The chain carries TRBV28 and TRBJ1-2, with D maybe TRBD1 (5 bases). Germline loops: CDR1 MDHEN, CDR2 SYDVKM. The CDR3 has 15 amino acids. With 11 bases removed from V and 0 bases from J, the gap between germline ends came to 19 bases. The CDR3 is CASTGTPNPNYGYTF. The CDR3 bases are TGTGCCTCAACAGGAACCCCAAACCCTAACTATGGCTACACCTTC.